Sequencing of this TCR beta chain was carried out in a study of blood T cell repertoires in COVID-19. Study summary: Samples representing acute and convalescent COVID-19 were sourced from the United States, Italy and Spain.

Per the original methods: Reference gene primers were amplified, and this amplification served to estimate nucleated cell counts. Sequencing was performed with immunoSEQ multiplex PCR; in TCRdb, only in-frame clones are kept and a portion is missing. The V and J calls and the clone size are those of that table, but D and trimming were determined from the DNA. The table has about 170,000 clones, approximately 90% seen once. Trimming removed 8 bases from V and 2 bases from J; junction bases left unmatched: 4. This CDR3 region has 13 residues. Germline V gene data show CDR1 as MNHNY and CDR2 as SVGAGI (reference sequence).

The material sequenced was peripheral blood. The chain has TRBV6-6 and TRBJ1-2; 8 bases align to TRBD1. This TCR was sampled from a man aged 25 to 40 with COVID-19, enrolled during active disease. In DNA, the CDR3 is TGTGCCAGCCAGGACAGGGCGAACTATGGCTACACCTTC. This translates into CASQDRANYGYTF.